This TCR beta chain originates from a study of blood T cell repertoires in COVID-19 (TCRdb year 2020). For the wider study: Samples from collaborators originated in the United States, Italy and Spain and spanned both the acute and convalescent phases of COVID-19. HLA class I and class II types, where available, came from metadata supplied by the sample provider rather than from assay-based typing. Subjects who had been exposed to COVID-19, were actively infected with it, or had recovered from it provided the deeply sampled blood TCRbeta repertoires that made up the dataset. The material from the prospective study consisted of cDNA or gDNA derived from T cells, B-cell-depleted T cells, or PBMCs. The repertoires were released in a freely available public database intended as a resource for research on the immune response to SARS-CoV-2. Samples came from the ongoing ImmuneRACE study (first 160 participants) plus 1,254 subjects from 6 global collaborators. Sample metadata almost always included a de-identified subject ID, COVID-19 status, age in years and sex. What the work shows at the level of the full study, not this receptor alone: The quantity of clinical and demographic metadata differed by source and by participant and was supplied without curation.

A remark on this clone: The antigen this receptor binds is unknown. Nothing much larger sits one base from this clone, and base qualities are not available.

CDR1 and CDR2, looked up from the germline V gene, are KGHDR and SFDVKD. V is trimmed back by 9 bases and J by 4 bases, and the junction contains 10 bases that no gene match accounts for. The cysteine opens and the phenylalanine closes a CDR3 of 14 amino acids. The kept DNA is CDR3 alone, 42 bases in frame from the first base. The immunoSEQ Assay, a bias-controlled multiplex PCR, was used to amplify TCRbeta CDR3 regions from genomic DNA. The authors processed their data as follows. The number of nucleated cells in each sample was estimated by amplification of reference gene primers within the assay. Sequence reads were collapsed and filtered to measure the absolute abundance of every unique TCRbeta CDR3 rearrangement. For each sample, productive Simpson clonality was calculated as the square root of Simpson's diversity index across productive rearrangements. In its TCRdb copy, this immuneACCESS table keeps in-frame sequences only and misses some clones. Where compared with another copy, unresolved V genes explain less than half of these, and the others have no known cause. V, J and clone size derive from that table, while D and trimming were established from the DNA sequence. The sample profile shows approximately 250,000 clones; 80% to 90% of them were found once. The ten largest clones add up to about 3.1% of the sample.

Participants in the prospective study were aged roughly 18 to 100 years, lived in about two dozen United States geographic areas, and enrolled through a virtual design. In the prospective study, cohorts were assigned on the basis of participant-reported clinical history obtained from a screening survey and a study questionnaire. Exposed participants were defined as having been in contact with someone with a PCR-confirmed or clinician-diagnosed COVID-19 case within 2 weeks of study entry. Mobile phlebotomists in the prospective study collected whole blood, serum and a nasopharyngeal or oropharyngeal swab from every participant. Participants in the prospective study had the option to provide additional blood draws and questionnaires over a roughly 2-month period. Before DNA extraction, blood samples from the prospective study were shipped at room temperature or frozen.

This clonotype originated in a middle-aged woman who had been exposed to COVID-19. The V gene is TRBV24-1 and the J gene is TRBJ2-7; the junction holds 8 bases that match TRBD2. Sequenced input: PBMCs or T cells enriched from blood (not recorded which). The sequence in DNA is TGTGCCACCGACCCCCCCGGGGGGGGGTACGAGCAGTACTTC. Its coded protein is CATDPPGGGYEQYF.